This T cell receptor (beta chain) was profiled in a study of blood T cell repertoires in COVID-19. Across the whole study: Acute-phase and convalescent COVID-19 samples originated in the United States, Italy and Spain. PBMCs, B-cell-depleted T cells, or T cells were the source of the cDNA or gDNA that made up the material.

V shed 0 bases and J shed 6 bases, with 18 bases lying between them. There are 17 residues in the CDR3. Germline V gives CDR1 LNHNV, CDR2 YYDKDF (reference sequence). In the original workflow: Amplification with reference gene primers provided the estimates of nucleated cell counts. The protocol was immunoSEQ multiplex PCR, while the TCRdb copy is restricted to in-frame clones and leaves out a portion. Clone size and V and J calls were adopted from that table, with D and trimming inferred from the DNA. The data show roughly 220,000 clones, with around 91% seen just once and 3% to 3.5% held by the top ten. Each participant's cohort was designated according to participant-reported clinical history.

This receptor was taken from a woman younger than 35 in a cohort exposed to, infected with or recovered from COVID-19 (not recorded which). Sequenced: PBMCs or T cells enriched from blood (not recorded which). The chain employs TRBV15 and TRBJ1-5; perhaps TRBD1 as D (5 bases). CDR3 bases: TGTGCCACCAGCAGAGATGGGATGGGGGGGAATGGTCAGCCCCAGCATTTT. Translating it yields CATSRDGMGGNGQPQHF. The full variable domain, rest sourced from reference TRBV15 and TRBJ1-5, is DAMVIQNPRYQVTQFGKPVTLSCSQTLNHNVMYWYQQKSSQAPKLLFHYYDKDFNNEADTPDNFQSRRPNTSFCFLDIRSPGLGDTAMYLCATSRDGMGGNGQPQHFGDGTRLSIL.